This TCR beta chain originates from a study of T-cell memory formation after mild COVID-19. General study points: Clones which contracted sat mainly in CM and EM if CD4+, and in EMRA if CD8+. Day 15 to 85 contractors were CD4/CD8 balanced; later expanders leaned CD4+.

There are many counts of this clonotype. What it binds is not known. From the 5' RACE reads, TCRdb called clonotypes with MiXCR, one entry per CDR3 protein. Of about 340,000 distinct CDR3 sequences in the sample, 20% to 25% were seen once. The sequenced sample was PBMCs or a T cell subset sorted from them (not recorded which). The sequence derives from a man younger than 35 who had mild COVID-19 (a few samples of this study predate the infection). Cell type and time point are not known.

The CDR3 region has the DNA TGCGCCAGCAGCCAGGAGACAGGGGGCGGAGTGGCTCTAGCCAAAAACATTCAGTACTTC. This translates into CASSQETGGGVALAKNIQYF. The chain links TRBV4-3 to TRBJ2-4; TRBD1 matches at 10 bases. CDR1 is LGHNA and CDR2 is YSLEER in the germline V gene. Trimming at V came to 3 bases and at J to 0 bases, leaving 14 bases not matched to a gene. CDR3 length: 20 amino acids.